This TCR beta chain came from a study of memory CD4+ T cells and cytomegalovirus serostatus. Points from the study as a whole: CD4+ memory repertoires contained about 40% of the roughly 160 reported CMV TCRbeta sequences.

The CDR3 contains 17 residues. Germline V CDR1 and CDR2: LNHDA, SQIVND (reference sequence). Trimming at V came to 6 bases and at J to 7 bases, leaving 17 bases not matched to a gene. On this clone itself: The antigen is undetermined.

The sort gate was single viable CD3+CD4+CD8-CD45RO+ cells for memory CD4+ T cells. Serostatus was set by detecting CMV pp150, pp28, p38, p52 IgG. Repertoires were generated with immunoSEQ multiplex PCR, while TCRdb's copy carries only in-frame clones and drops some. The sample holds around 84,000 clones, around 80% seen once. This clonotype originated in an adult in good health and CMV-seronegative. Input material: memory CD4+ T cells from blood. This chain links TRBV19 with TRBJ2-1; 8 nucleotides agree with TRBD2. The CDR3 loop reads CASSRERAGAPVNEQFF. CDR3 bases: TGTGCCAGTAGCCGCGAACGAGCGGGGGCTCCCGTGAATGAGCAGTTCTTC.